The 18 T cell receptor beta chains in this list originate from one sample, sequenced in a study of blood T cell repertoires in COVID-19. Clones were read by immunoSEQ multiplex PCR, and TCRdb kept only the in-frame ones, dropping some. The sample lists roughly 280,000 clones, about nine tenths seen once, with roughly 4% in the top ten. The sample consisted of PBMCs or T cells enriched from blood (not recorded which). Receptors originate from a woman between 25 and 40 years old with acute COVID-19.

The V and J genes are TRBV5-1 and TRBJ2-7; 11 nucleotides agree with TRBD2. The V gene end was trimmed by 3 bases and the J gene end by 6 bases; junction bases not matched to a gene: 2. The CDR3 has 13 amino acids. CDR1 is SGHRS and CDR2 is YFSETQ in the germline V gene. CDR3 region: CASSSTSGIEQYF. CDR3 bases: TGCGCCAGCAGCTCGACTAGCGGGATCGAGCAGTACTTC.

This clone came up once. V is TRBV28 and J is TRBJ2-7; a possible D gene is TRBD2 (6 bases). CDR1 MDHEN and CDR2 SYDVKM come from the germline V gene. There are 14 residues in the CDR3. Between the trimmed V and J ends, which lost 1 base and 6 bases, there was a span of 13 bases. The CDR3 protein is CASSLFGGNGEQYF. DNA for the CDR3: TGTGCCAGCAGTTTATTTGGGGGGAACGGCGAGCAGTACTTC.

The J gene is TRBJ1-1, the V gene TRBV7-2; D not certain. Trimming shortened V by 1 base and J by 4 bases, and 7 bases separated the two germline ends. This CDR3 comprises 13 residues. CDR1 is SGHTA and CDR2 is FQGNSA in the germline V gene. The chain's CDR3 is CASSLEEGTEAFF. The CDR3 bases are TGTGCCAGCAGCTTAGAGGAGGGCACTGAAGCTTTCTTT.

The chain recombines TRBV29-1 with TRBJ1-4, with 8 nucleotides matching TRBD1. With V trimmed by 3 bases and J by 4 bases, 4 bases remained unmatched. CDR1 is SQVTM and CDR2 is ANQGSEA in the germline V gene. This CDR3 comprises 14 residues. The CDR3 DNA reads TGCAGCGTTGATACCGGACAGGGTAATGAAAAACTGTTTTTT. This encodes CSVDTGQGNEKLFF.

The chain links TRBV4-1 to TRBJ2-1; 7 nucleotides match TRBD2. Losses at the gene ends were 0 bases for V and 0 bases for J; bases not matched to a gene: 5. The CDR3 runs 17 residues. Germline CDR1 is MGHRA and CDR2 is YSYEKL. The CDR3 sequence: CASSQDLGDYSYNEQFF. The CDR3 DNA sequence: TGCGCCAGCAGCCAAGATCTCGGGGACTACTCCTACAATGAGCAGTTCTTC.

This chain joins TRBV24-1 and TRBJ2-5; D perhaps matches TRBD2 (6 bases). The V end was cut by 2 bases, the J end by 5 bases, with 14 bases between. CDR1 is KGHDR, CDR2 SFDVKD, per germline. The CDR3 is 15 amino acids. CDR3: CATSDSSATGETQYF. The CDR3 DNA reads as TGTGCCACCAGTGATTCTAGCGCCACCGGTGAGACCCAGTACTTC.

This clone was seen more than once but under ten times. This rearrangement joins TRBV6-5 to TRBJ1-1, with TRBD1 as a possible D gene (6 bases). This CDR3 has 14 residues. Trimming stripped 6 bases from V and 3 bases from J, with 14 bases between. Germline V gene data show CDR1 as MNHEY and CDR2 as SVGAGI. The CDR3 sequence: CASRTEQGYTEAFF. The CDR3 DNA is TGTGCCAGCAGAACTGAGCAGGGGTACACTGAAGCTTTCTTT.

The rearrangement links TRBV30 to TRBJ2-7, with TRBD2 as a possible D gene (5 bases). The germline V gene encodes CDR1 GTSNPN and CDR2 SVGIG (reference sequence). V lost 2 bases, J lost 7 bases, and 15 bases lay in between. CDR3 length: 13 amino acids. The CDR3 DNA sequence: TGTGCCTGGAGTCTTGGCAGTCCGGGGGAGCAGTACTTC. The encoded protein is CAWSLGSPGEQYF.

This chain joins TRBV6-5 and TRBJ1-1; no clear D. Deletions cut 6 bases from V and 5 bases from J, with 16 bases between. CDR1 and CDR2 (germline): MNHEY, SVGAGI. The length of the CDR3 is 14 residues. Here the CDR3 reads CASRLTPQRTEAFF. The CDR3 bases are TGTGCCAGCAGGTTGACCCCTCAGAGGACTGAAGCTTTCTTT.

The chain couples TRBV5-1 to TRBJ2-7; D is perhaps TRBD1 (5 bases). CDR1 SGHRS and CDR2 YFSETQ come from the germline V gene. The CDR3 is made up of 14 amino acids. V shed 4 bases and J shed 2 bases, with 13 bases lying between them. The CDR3 sequence is CASSPRTSPYEQYF. The CDR3, as DNA: TGCGCCAGCAGCCCGAGGACATCCCCCTACGAGCAGTACTTC. The complete variable domain, with remaining parts taken from reference TRBV5-1 and TRBJ2-7, reads KAGVTQTPRYLIKTRGQQVTLSCSPISGHRSVSWYQQTPGQGLQFLFEYFSETQRNKGNFPGRFSGRQFSNSRSEMNVSTLELGDSALYLCASSPRTSPYEQYFGPGTRLTVT.

This rearrangement joins TRBV4-1 to TRBJ1-2; the D gene is possibly TRBD1 (5 bases). This CDR3 has 16 residues. Trimming pared 0 bases from V and 3 bases from J, leaving 14 bases between. Germline CDR1 reads MGHRA; CDR2 reads YSYEKL. As DNA, the CDR3 is TGCGCCAGCAGCCAAGACAGCAGGGCGATGGACTATGGCTACACCTTC. Translation gives CASSQDSRAMDYGYTF.

The gene calls are TRBV3-1 (or the pseudogene TRBV3-2) and TRBJ2-7; the match to TRBD1 covers 7 bases. Trimming removed 4 bases from V and 2 bases from J; junction bases left unmatched: 8. The CDR3 covers 15 residues. Germline CDR1 and CDR2: LGHDT and YNNKEL (reference sequence). Here the CDR3 reads CASSPLETGPYEQYF. The CDR3, as DNA: TGTGCCAGCAGCCCCCTAGAGACAGGGCCCTACGAGCAGTACTTC.

There are many counts of this clone. The chain has TRBV9 and TRBJ1-1, with TRBD1 matching over 10 bases. The germline V gene has CDR1 SGDLS and CDR2 YYNGEE. The CDR3 covers 15 residues. The V segment lost 2 bases and the J segment 4 bases; nucleotides outside the gene matches: 5. The CDR3 DNA reads as TGTGCCAGCAGCGTGAGGGGGACAGGGGTCACTGAAGCTTTCTTT. This encodes CASSVRGTGVTEAFF.

The J gene is TRBJ2-1, the V gene TRBV28; 11 bases are a match to TRBD2. The CDR3 spans 18 residues. Germline V lookup: CDR1 MDHEN, CDR2 SYDVKM. V trimming: 6 bases; J trimming: 3 bases; junction bases outside the gene matches: 13. CDR3 nucleotides: TGTGCCAGCAGCCCCAGACGAGGGACTAGCGGATTCTACAATGAGCAGTTCTTC. It translates to CASSPRRGTSGFYNEQFF.

The rearrangement links TRBV11-2 to TRBJ2-3; 8 bases map to TRBD2. J gave up 5 bases and V 1 base, and 2 bases lay outside the gene matches. From germline, CDR1 is SGHAT and CDR2 FQNNGV. The CDR3 is 14 residues long. CDR3 sequence (DNA): TGTGCCAGCAGCTTAGTACTAGCGGTAGATACGCAGTATTTT. As protein: CASSLVLAVDTQYF.

The chain employs TRBV5-4 and TRBJ1-1; TRBD1 matches at 10 bases. J gave up 6 bases and V 2 bases, and 7 bases lay outside the gene matches. The CDR3 sequence is 15 residues long. Germline CDR1 reads SGHNT; CDR2 reads YYREEE (reference sequence). Written as DNA, the CDR3 is TGTGCCAGCAGCTTACAGGGACAGGGGTGGGCTGAAGCTTTCTTT. Its translation: CASSLQGQGWAEAFF.

The genes are TRBV7-2 and TRBJ1-2; TRBD1 is a possible D gene (6 bases). CDR1 is SGHTA and CDR2 is FQGNSA in the germline V gene. Trimming took 6 bases from V and 4 from J, leaving 27 bases between them. The CDR3 length is 18 residues. The CDR3 DNA follows: TGTGCCAGCAGACAGATGAGTGGGGGGGGCGCGTCCCCCTATGGCTACACCTTC. This translates into CASRQMSGGGASPYGYTF.

This clone was detected only a few times. This CDR3 is also generated by other DNA sequences in the sample. V and J are TRBV28 and TRBJ1-6; the D gene is possibly TRBD1 (5 bases). V lost 6 bases to trimming and J lost 10 bases, with 13 bases between them. CDR3 size: 13 residues. Germline CDR1 MDHEN, CDR2 SYDVKM. This CDR3 is CASRPTGGSPLHF. CDR3 coding DNA: TGTGCCAGCAGGCCTACAGGAGGGTCACCCCTCCACTTT.